These T cell receptor beta chains were read from a single sample in a study of T cell responses to AZD1222 COVID-19 vaccine. The assay was immunoSEQ multiplex PCR, and TCRdb's table has in-frame clones only and misses some. The sample includes 150,000 to 200,000 clones, 90% to 95% of them seen just once. This sample comprised peripheral blood, obtained on day 0 of AZD1222 vaccination. These receptors were collected from an adult in good health. Both conserved end residues are part of each CDR3.

j_call v_call cdr3_aa
TRBJ1-4 TRBV7-8 CASSQQRNRINEKLFF
TRBJ2-5 TRBV5-1 CASSLVPQETQYF
TRBJ2-2 TRBV2 CASSEGVYTGELFF
TRBJ2-2 TRBV15 CATSRDVVWGTGELFF
TRBJ2-3 TRBV6-5 CASSYRGRPDTQYF
TRBJ2-2 TRBV10-3 CAISVLGGELFF
TRBJ1-5 TRBV12-3/TRBV12-4 CASRLQGGSPQHF
TRBJ1-1 TRBV19 CASSTALHLEAFF
TRBJ2-7 TRBV5-1 CASSLVGGIYEQYF
TRBJ2-3 TRBV9 CASSEGASTDTQYF
TRBJ2-7 TRBV10-3 CAISENRDRVVGREQYF
TRBJ2-1 TRBV19 CASSISSGPYNEQFF
TRBJ1-1 TRBV12-5 CASGSSGRLNTEAFF
TRBJ2-1 TRBV29-1 CSAKGWSYNEQFF
TRBJ1-5 TRBV4-1 CASSGGASNQPQHF
TRBJ1-1 TRBV19 CAIRERENTEAFF
TRBJ1-2 TRBV27 CASSPGTGTYGYTF
TRBJ1-2 TRBV5-1 CASSTTYGTGEGGYTF
TRBJ2-1 TRBV23-1 CASSPLAGGGNEQFF
TRBJ2-1 TRBV11-2 CASSLVRDRGQFF
TRBJ2-1 TRBV5-4 CASRLEFPYNEQFF
TRBJ2-3 TRBV3-1/TRBV3-2 CASTRASGGTSTDTQYF
TRBJ2-7 TRBV29-1 CSGLAGYEQYF
TRBJ1-3 TRBV29-1 CSVETSGNTIYF
TRBJ1-2 TRBV28 CASSLNTHGYTF
TRBJ1-4 TRBV9 CASSRPGNEKLFF
TRBJ2-7 TRBV24-1 CATSDHDRGYEQYF
TRBJ1-5 TRBV28 CASLQGLRNQPQHF
TRBJ1-5 TRBV4-3 CASSQDRRNNQPQHF
TRBJ2-7 TRBV3-1/TRBV3-2 CASSQGVPYEQYF
TRBJ1-5 TRBV27 CASSLWGNQPQHF
TRBJ2-5 TRBV27 CASSPTGEETQYF
TRBJ2-5 TRBV4-2 CASSPTAGVGETQYF
TRBJ1-4 TRBV28 CASRIPGQGKEKLFF
TRBJ1-2 TRBV5-1 CASSLESGVYIYGYTF
TRBJ2-5 TRBV4-1 CASSQDRSGSAETQYF
TRBJ2-7 TRBV6-2/TRBV6-3 CASSYLTGTHEQYF
TRBJ2-1 TRBV9 CASSQSQGVDEQFF
TRBJ2-1 TRBV24-1 CATLIAGSSYNEQFF